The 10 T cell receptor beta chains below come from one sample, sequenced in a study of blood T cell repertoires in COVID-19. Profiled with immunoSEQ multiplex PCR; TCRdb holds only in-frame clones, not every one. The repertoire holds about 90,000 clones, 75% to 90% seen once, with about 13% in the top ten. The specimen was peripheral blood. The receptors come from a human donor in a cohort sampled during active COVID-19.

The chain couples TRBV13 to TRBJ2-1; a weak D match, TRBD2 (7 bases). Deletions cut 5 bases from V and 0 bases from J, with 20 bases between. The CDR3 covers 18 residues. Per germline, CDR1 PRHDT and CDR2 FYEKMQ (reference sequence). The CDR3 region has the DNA TGTGCCAGCAGCGAGGGGGGGTTCTTATTTCGCTCCTACAATGAGCAGTTCTTC. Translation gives CASSEGGFLFRSYNEQFF.

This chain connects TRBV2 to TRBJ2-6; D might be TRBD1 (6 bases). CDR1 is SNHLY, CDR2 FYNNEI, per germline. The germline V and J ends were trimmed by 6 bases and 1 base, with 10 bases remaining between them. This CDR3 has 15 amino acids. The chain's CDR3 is CASRVTGSGANVLTF. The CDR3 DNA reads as TGTGCCAGCAGAGTCACAGGGTCTGGGGCCAACGTCCTGACTTTC.

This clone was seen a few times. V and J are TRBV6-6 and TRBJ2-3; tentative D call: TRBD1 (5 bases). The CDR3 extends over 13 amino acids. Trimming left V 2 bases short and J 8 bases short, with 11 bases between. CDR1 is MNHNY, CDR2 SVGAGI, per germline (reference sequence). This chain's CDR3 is CASSYAGRATQYF. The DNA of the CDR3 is TGTGCCAGCAGTTACGCAGGGCGCGCTACGCAGTATTTT.

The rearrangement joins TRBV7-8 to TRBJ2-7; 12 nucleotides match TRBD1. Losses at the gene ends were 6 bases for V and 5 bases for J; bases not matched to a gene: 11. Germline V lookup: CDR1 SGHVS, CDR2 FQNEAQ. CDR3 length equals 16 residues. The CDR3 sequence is CASRPPGTGGLNEQYF. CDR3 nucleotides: TGTGCCAGCAGACCACCCGGGACAGGGGGCCTCAACGAGCAGTACTTC.

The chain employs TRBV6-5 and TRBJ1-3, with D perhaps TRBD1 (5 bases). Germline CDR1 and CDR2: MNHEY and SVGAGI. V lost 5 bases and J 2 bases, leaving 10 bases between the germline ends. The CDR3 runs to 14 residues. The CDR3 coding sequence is TGTGCCAGCAGTCCAGTCAGGGCTGGAAACACCATATATTTT. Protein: CASSPVRAGNTIYF.

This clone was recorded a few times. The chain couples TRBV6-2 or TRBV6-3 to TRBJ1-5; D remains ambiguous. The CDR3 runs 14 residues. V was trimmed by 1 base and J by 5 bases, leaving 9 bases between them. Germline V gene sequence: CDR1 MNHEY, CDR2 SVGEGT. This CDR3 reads CASSYYGMDQPQHF. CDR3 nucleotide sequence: TGTGCCAGCAGTTACTACGGTATGGATCAGCCCCAGCATTTT.

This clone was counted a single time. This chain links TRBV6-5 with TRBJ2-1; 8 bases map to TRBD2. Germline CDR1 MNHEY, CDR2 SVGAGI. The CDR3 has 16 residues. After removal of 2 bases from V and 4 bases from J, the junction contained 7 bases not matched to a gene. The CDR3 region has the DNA TGTGCCAGCAGTTACCGGAGCGGGGGCCCATACAATGAGCAGTTCTTC. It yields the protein CASSYRSGGPYNEQFF.

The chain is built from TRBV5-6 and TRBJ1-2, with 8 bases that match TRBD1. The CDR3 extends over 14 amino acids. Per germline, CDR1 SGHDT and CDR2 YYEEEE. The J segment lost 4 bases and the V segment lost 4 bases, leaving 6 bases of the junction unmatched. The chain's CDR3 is CASSTRGRAYGYTF. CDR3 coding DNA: TGTGCCAGCAGCACCAGGGGGCGCGCCTATGGCTACACCTTC.

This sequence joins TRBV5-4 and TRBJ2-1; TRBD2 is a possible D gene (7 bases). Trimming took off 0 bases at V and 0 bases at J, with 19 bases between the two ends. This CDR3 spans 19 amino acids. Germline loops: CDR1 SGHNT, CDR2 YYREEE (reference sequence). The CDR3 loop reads CASSLEGVGGGRSYNEQFF. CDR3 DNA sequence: TGTGCCAGCAGCTTGGAAGGAGTGGGCGGGGGCCGCTCCTACAATGAGCAGTTCTTC.

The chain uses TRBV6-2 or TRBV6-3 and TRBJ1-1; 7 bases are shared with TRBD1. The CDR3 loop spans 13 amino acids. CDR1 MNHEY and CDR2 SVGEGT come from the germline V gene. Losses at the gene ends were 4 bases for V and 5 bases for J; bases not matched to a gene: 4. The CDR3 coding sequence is TGTGCCAGCAGTTCCACAGGGGCGACTGAAGCTTTCTTT. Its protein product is CASSSTGATEAFF.